This record looks at one TCR beta chain sequence and its context. The antigen remains undetermined. As to time point: patch test 3, about 24 weeks after DPC sensitization. The sample's treatment: therapeutic diphenylcyclopropenone sensitization with weekly scalp DPC. Ahead of applying each patch test, blood was sampled. Unfractionated whole blood yielded the extracted total RNA. This record belongs to a study of human T cells and chemical hapten exposure. Overall study findings and caveats: Higher patch test scores went with higher counts of PT1 expanded TCRs. Relative to controls, expanded TCRs formed significantly more large CDR3 similarity clusters.

One entry per CDR3 protein, called by TCRdb with MiXCR from the RACE reads. The sample has approximately 97,000 distinct CDR3 sequences; about 28% are singletons. This CDR3 has 18 residues. Germline V gene sequence: CDR1 SGDLS, CDR2 YYNGEE. V gave up 5 bases and J gave up 2 bases; unmatched junction bases: 14. This sequence joins TRBV9 and TRBJ1-4; 8 positions agree with TRBD1. The specimen was whole blood, collected in connection with sensitization to the hapten diphenylcyclopropenone (DPC). The origin of this receptor is a man aged 35 to 55 with alopecia areata. Some clones in this sample may be carry-over from other donors' samples. The CDR3 nucleotides read TGTGCCAGCAGTGAGAGGGGACAGGACTTAGGGACTAATGAAAAACTGTTTTTT. The encoded protein is CASSERGQDLGTNEKLFF.